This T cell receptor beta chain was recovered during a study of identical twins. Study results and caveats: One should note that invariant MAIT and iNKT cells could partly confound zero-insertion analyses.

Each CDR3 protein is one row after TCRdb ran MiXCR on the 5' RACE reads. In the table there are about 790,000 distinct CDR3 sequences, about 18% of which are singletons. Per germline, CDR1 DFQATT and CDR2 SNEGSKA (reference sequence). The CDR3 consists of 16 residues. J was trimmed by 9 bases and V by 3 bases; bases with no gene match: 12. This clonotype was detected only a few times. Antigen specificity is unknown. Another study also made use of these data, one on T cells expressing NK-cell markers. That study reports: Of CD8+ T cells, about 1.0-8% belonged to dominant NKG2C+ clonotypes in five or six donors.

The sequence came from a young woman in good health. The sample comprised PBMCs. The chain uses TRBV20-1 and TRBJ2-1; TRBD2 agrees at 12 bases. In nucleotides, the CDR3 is TGCAGTGCTAGGAGGCGACTAGCGGGAGTATTGAGTGAGCAGTTCTTC. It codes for CSARRRLAGVLSEQFF.